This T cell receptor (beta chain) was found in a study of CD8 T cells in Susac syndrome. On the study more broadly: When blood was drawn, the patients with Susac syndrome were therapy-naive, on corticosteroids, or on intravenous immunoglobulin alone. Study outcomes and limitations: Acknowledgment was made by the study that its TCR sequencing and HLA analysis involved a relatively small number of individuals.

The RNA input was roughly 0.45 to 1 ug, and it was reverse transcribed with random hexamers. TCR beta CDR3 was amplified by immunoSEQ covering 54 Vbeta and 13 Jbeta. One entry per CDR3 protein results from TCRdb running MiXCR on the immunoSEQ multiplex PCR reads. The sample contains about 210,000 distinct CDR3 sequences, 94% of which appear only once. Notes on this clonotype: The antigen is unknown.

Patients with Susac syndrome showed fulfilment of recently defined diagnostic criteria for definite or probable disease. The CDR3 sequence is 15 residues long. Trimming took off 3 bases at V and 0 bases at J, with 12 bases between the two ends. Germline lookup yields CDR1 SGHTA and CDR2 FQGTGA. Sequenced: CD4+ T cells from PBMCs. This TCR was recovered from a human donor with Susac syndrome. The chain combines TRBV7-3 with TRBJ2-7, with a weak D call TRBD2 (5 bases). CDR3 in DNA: TGTGCCAGCAGCTTGGCGCCGACTACCTCCTACGAGCAGTACTTC. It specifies CASSLAPTTSYEQYF.